Listed here is a single TCR beta chain. Trimming pared 1 base from V and 2 bases from J, leaving 11 bases between. In germline, CDR1 is MGHRA, CDR2 YSYEKL. CDR3 size: 15 residues. The source of the sample is a study of T cells after yellow fever vaccination. Study-wide findings and caveats: Among primary-vaccination clones, most reappeared after the booster, at 95% to 96% for CD4 and approximately 90% for CD8. Although the secondary response was weaker, it peaked faster, at day 5 versus 15.

TCRdb used MiXCR to reprocess the 5' RACE reads, holding one entry per CDR3 protein. Altogether over 65,000 distinct CDR3 sequences are present, 13% being singletons, with the ten largest covering approximately 25%. The gene calls are TRBV4-1 and TRBJ1-1; D may be TRBD1 (5 bases). The input for sequencing was CD8+ T cells not binding an NS4B(214-222) dextramer, sorted from PBMCs, taken less than 25 days after the first yellow fever vaccination. The source is a man aged 18 to 29 who received the YFV17D yellow fever vaccine. CDR3 amino acids: CASSQGRDGNTEAFF. In DNA form, the CDR3 reads TGCGCCAGCAGCCAAGGGCGGGACGGCAACACTGAAGCTTTCTTT.